A selection of T cell receptor beta chains follows, all from one sample in a study of control samples from healthy donors and cancer patients. Sequenced by immunoSEQ multiplex PCR; TCRdb stores in-frame clones only, minus some. Of about 57,000 clones detected, 94% appear once; the ten largest clones hold around 4.2%. Sequencing used blood. The receptors come from a man in his thirties or forties in good health. Each CDR3 is given with its conserved first and last residue. A D gene is named only where the DNA matches it firmly. Where a row states a size, it is once, few, many or the class of an expanded clone; other rows omit it.

d_gene	v_gene	j_gene	abundance	CDR3nt	CDR3aa
TRBD2	TRBV3-1/TRBV3-2	TRBJ2-7	.	TGTGCCAGCAGCTCCAACCAGCAGAGCGGGATTTCGTACGAGCAGTACTTC	CASSSNQQSGISYEQYF
TRBD1	TRBV6-2/TRBV6-3	TRBJ1-5	.	TGTGCCAGCAGTTTCATCACACGGGACAGGGAAAATCAGCCCCAGCATTTT	CASSFITRDRENQPQHF
.	TRBV27	TRBJ2-2	.	TGTGCCAGCAGTGGTGGTACTGCCGGGGAGCTGTTTTTT	CASSGGTAGELFF
.	TRBV6-5	TRBJ2-7	.	TGTGCCAGCAGTCACGGGCGGGGCTTCTACGAGCAGTACTTC	CASSHGRGFYEQYF
.	TRBV30	TRBJ2-2	.	TGTGCCTGGCACCAGGGACATGCGAACACCGGGGAGCTGTTTTTT	CAWHQGHANTGELFF
TRBD1	TRBV5-6	TRBJ1-2	.	TGTGCCAGCAGTACAGGACAGGGAAGGAATTTCGGCTACACCTTC	CASSTGQGRNFGYTF
.	TRBV20-1	TRBJ1-3	once	TGCAGTGCCCCCTACGGAAACACCATATATTTT	CSAPYGNTIYF
.	TRBV18	TRBJ1-5	.	TGTGCCAGCTCACCCCCCGGGGTGGCTGGCCAGCCCCAGCATTTT	CASSPPGVAGQPQHF
.	TRBV11-3	TRBJ2-3	.	TGTGCCAGCAGCGTTACCCGCACAGATACGCAGTATTTT	CASSVTRTDTQYF
TRBD1	TRBV5-6	TRBJ1-1	.	TGTGCCAGCAGCTTTCAAGGACAGGGGGGCACTGAAGCTTTCTTT	CASSFQGQGGTEAFF
.	TRBV29-1	TRBJ2-7	.	TGCAGCGTTGAAGGAGGGAGCGGCGAGCAGTACTTC	CSVEGGSGEQYF
.	TRBV18	TRBJ1-2	.	TGTGCCAGCTCACCCGACGGATCCTACAGGGGCTACACCTTC	CASSPDGSYRGYTF
TRBD2	TRBV11-3	TRBJ2-2	.	TGTGCCAGCAGCTCCTCGGGACTAGCGGGAGTCGGGGAGCTGTTTTTT	CASSSSGLAGVGELFF
TRBD1	TRBV6-6	TRBJ1-1	.	TGTGCCAGCATCCCATTGGACAGGGGGCAGAACACTGAAGCTTTCTTT	CASIPLDRGQNTEAFF
TRBD1	TRBV4-1	TRBJ2-7	once	TGCGCCAGCAGCCAAGATGGGACAGGGGGTTACGAGCAGTACTTC	CASSQDGTGGYEQYF
TRBD1	TRBV4-3	TRBJ1-1	.	TGCGCCAGCAGCCAGTCATTACAGGGGGCGGCTTTCTTT	CASSQSLQGAAFF
.	TRBV27	TRBJ2-5	.	TGTGCCAGCAGTTTTGAGGGACCGCAAGAGACCCAGTACTTC	CASSFEGPQETQYF